This is a list of T cell receptor beta chains from one sample in a study of T cells in Graves' hyperthyroidism and ophthalmopathy. In TCRdb, the multiplex PCR reads were re-called with MiXCR into one record per CDR3 protein. The profile shows a few hundred thousand distinct CDR3 sequences, approximately 15% of them singletons. The sequenced sample was blood. The receptor set was obtained from a woman between 35 and 50 years old with Graves' hyperthyroidism that later progressed to Graves' ophthalmopathy. The conserved cysteine and the conserved F or W are not part of the CDR3 here. Fields, in order: V gene, D gene, J gene, CDR3 protein. D genes are given only for firm matches.

TRBV5-1,NA,TRBJ2-7,ASSPGDATYEQY
TRBV11-2,TRBD2,TRBJ2-1,ASSHIAGGNNEQF
TRBV7-9,NA,TRBJ1-6,ASSLGTMVFNSPLH
TRBV6-1,NA,TRBJ1-6,ASSDLSRSPLH
TRBV2,TRBD1,TRBJ1-1,ASSHPSDRANTEAF
TRBV11-2,NA,TRBJ2-2,ASSLSTGLF
TRBV11-2,TRBD1,TRBJ2-7,ASSLDLYWTGASEQY
TRBV6-2/TRBV6-3,NA,TRBJ2-1,ASRVGNEQF
TRBV2,TRBD1,TRBJ2-7,ASSPTGDQAIFNPFYEQY
TRBV5-5,TRBD2,TRBJ2-7,ASSFRLAGREQY
TRBV28,NA,TRBJ2-2,ASSSLPSRAPEDNTGELF
TRBV7-2,NA,TRBJ2-7,ASSLILWVYEQY
TRBV28,TRBD2,TRBJ2-1,ASSFDGLAGEGWNEQF
TRBV2,TRBD1,TRBJ1-1,ASSAGTGVENTEAF
TRBV29-1,NA,TRBJ2-3,SVEGDCCTDTQY